This record looks at one T cell receptor (beta chain) sequence and its context. Clones were read by immunoSEQ multiplex PCR, and TCRdb kept only the in-frame ones, dropping some. In the table there are some 290,000 clones, approximately 87% of which are singletons. These data belong to a study of blood T cell repertoires in COVID-19. Study-level background: Acute-phase and convalescent COVID-19 samples originated in the United States, Italy and Spain.

J lost 6 bases, V lost 3 bases, and 7 bases had no gene match. This CDR3 is 15 amino acids long. Germline V gene sequence: CDR1 SGHTA, CDR2 FQGNSA. The sequenced sample was peripheral blood. V usage is TRBV7-2 and J usage is TRBJ2-5; TRBD2 aligns across 10 bases. The receptor was isolated from a woman aged 25 to 39 with COVID-19, enrolled during active disease. The CDR3 spells CASSFERGGSKTQYF. CDR3 coding DNA: TGTGCCAGCAGCTTTGAGCGGGGGGGTTCTAAGACCCAGTACTTC.